A single sample is the source of the 21 T cell receptor beta chains below, sequenced in a study of shared clonotypes between healthy human individuals (dated by TCRdb to the early 2020s). To prepare the library, the immunoSEQ multiplex PCR assay was applied. Imported from immuneACCESS, the table was reduced by TCRdb to in-frame sequences with V and J called. These copies leave out some clones; in studies compared against another copy, an unresolved V gene accounts for under half, and the cause of the remainder is not known. Present in this sample are approximately 2,300,000 clones, roughly 92% of which were seen just once. The ten largest clones add up to around 0.35% of the sample. The sequenced material came from naive CD4+ T cells from PBMCs. Read against the paper, the sample's cell subset or site label means: CD45RA+ positively selected. These receptors were obtained from a young man in good health. Some clones in this sample may be carry-over from other donors' samples.

The V and J genes are TRBV28 and TRBJ2-6; no definite D call. The CDR3 has 14 residues. In germline, CDR1 is MDHEN, CDR2 SYDVKM. V dropped 7 bases and J dropped 0 bases, with 7 bases sitting between them. As DNA, the CDR3 is TGTGCCAGCACCCATTTCTCTGGGGCCAACGTCCTGACTTTC. Its protein product is CASTHFSGANVLTF.

CDR3 sequence reads: CANRRAGEQYF. DNA of the CDR3: TGTGCCAACCGGCGTGCGGGTGAGCAGTACTTC. The V call is TRBV2, the J call TRBJ2-7; maybe TRBD2 (5 bases). The CDR3 runs 11 residues. Germline loops: CDR1 SNHLY, CDR2 FYNNEI. The V gene lost 10 bases and the J gene lost 7 bases, with 14 bases spanning the gap. Using reference TRBV2 and TRBJ2-7 for the parts outside the CDR3, the full variable domain is EPEVTQTPSHQVTQMGQEVILRCVPISNHLYFYWYRQILGQKVEFLVSFYNNEISEKSEIFDDQFSVERPDGSNFTLKIRSTKLEDSAMYFCANRRAGEQYFGPGTRLTVT.

Regarding this clone: One end of the junction fails to match germline, which may point to a read error. This sequence joins TRBV6-5 and TRBJ1-1; D might be TRBD1 (6 bases). CDR3 length: 13 amino acids. Germline V lookup: CDR1 MNHEY, CDR2 SVGAGI. The CDR3 bases are TGTGCCATCAGTGAGGGGGTGAACACTGAAGCTTTCTTT. It translates to CAISEGVNTEAFF.

The CDR3 DNA is TGCGCCAGCAGCCCGGGAACGGGGGCTGAAGAACAAGAGACCCAGTACTTC. Amino acid sequence: CASSPGTGAEEQETQYF. This sequence joins TRBV4-1 and TRBJ2-5; D assignment may be TRBD1 or TRBD2 (6 bases each). The CDR3 consists of 17 residues. The germline V gene encodes CDR1 MGHRA and CDR2 YSYEKL. V was shortened by 4 bases and J by 2 bases, with 20 bases between the two germline ends.

This chain links TRBV19 with TRBJ2-5; 9 nucleotides agree with TRBD1. The V segment lost 5 bases and the J segment 4 bases; nucleotides outside the gene matches: 5. This CDR3 region has 14 residues. Germline CDR1 reads LNHDA; CDR2 reads SQIVND (reference sequence). The CDR3 bases are TGTGCCAGTAGTGTGACAGGGGGGGTAGAGACCCAGTACTTC. Its translation: CASSVTGGVETQYF.

The V call is TRBV7-9, the J call TRBJ2-7; weak D call: TRBD1 (5 bases). The CDR3 has 14 amino acids. V was pared by 7 bases and J by 1 base, with 14 bases between. Looked up from germline, CDR1 is SEHNR and CDR2 is FQNEAQ (reference sequence). The CDR3 DNA reads TGTGCCAGCAAACTGGACACACTTTCCTACGAGCAGTACTTC. Translation: CASKLDTLSYEQYF.

CDR3 nucleotides: TGTGCCAGTACCCTAGGGGGCGGAGGTGGGGCCAACGTCCTGACTTTC. It is translated as CASTLGGGGGANVLTF. V is TRBV19 and J is TRBJ2-6, with TRBD1 matching 7 bases. The trim removed 7 bases at V and 3 bases at J, leaving 9 bases unmatched. The germline V gene has CDR1 LNHDA and CDR2 SQIVND (reference sequence). The CDR3 contains 16 residues.

V is TRBV28 and J is TRBJ1-2, with 7 bases identical to TRBD1. Germline CDR1 and CDR2: MDHEN and SYDVKM. J was trimmed by 4 bases and V by 2 bases; bases with no gene match: 7. There are 15 residues in the CDR3. The CDR3 sequence is CASSLIWGDSYGYTF. For the CDR3, the DNA is TGTGCCAGCAGTTTAATTTGGGGGGACAGCTATGGCTACACCTTC.

V usage is TRBV7-9 and J usage is TRBJ1-2; D may be TRBD1 (6 bases). The CDR3 consists of 14 residues. V gave up 8 bases and J gave up 7 bases, with 20 bases separating them. Germline lookup yields CDR1 SEHNR and CDR2 FQNEAQ (reference sequence). The CDR3 loop reads CASGYRQGPGGYTF. The CDR3 nucleotides read TGTGCCAGCGGATACCGCCAGGGGCCCGGTGGCTACACCTTC.

The V call is TRBV29-1, the J call TRBJ2-1; 14 nucleotides agree with TRBD2. V lost 7 bases to trimming and J lost 9 bases; unmatched junction nucleotides: 5. This CDR3 is 13 amino acids long. The germline CDR1 and CDR2 sequences are SQVTM and ANQGSEA. The CDR3 spells CSALGLAGAEQFF. CDR3 DNA: TGCAGCGCTTTGGGACTAGCGGGAGCTGAGCAGTTCTTC.

The chain combines TRBV6-5 with TRBJ2-1, with a possible D match to TRBD2 (6 bases). CDR1 and CDR2 from the germline V gene are MNHEY and SVGAGI. With 2 bases removed from V and 0 bases from J, the gap between germline ends came to 8 bases. The CDR3 has 15 residues. This CDR3 is CASSYGLPSYNEQFF. CDR3 DNA sequence: TGTGCCAGCAGTTACGGACTACCCTCCTACAATGAGCAGTTCTTC.

Concerning this clone: Different DNA sequences within this sample yield the same CDR3. V is TRBV4-1 and J is TRBJ2-5, with a possible D match to TRBD2 (6 bases). CDR1 is MGHRA and CDR2 is YSYEKL in the germline V gene. The CDR3 is 13 amino acids. Trimming took 1 base from V and 4 from J, leaving 7 bases between them. CDR3 residues: CASSQVGGETQYF. For the CDR3, the DNA is TGCGCCAGCAGCCAAGTCGGGGGAGAGACCCAGTACTTC.

The chain couples TRBV6-1 to TRBJ2-5; unclear D gene. The CDR3 is 10 amino acids. Germline V gene data show CDR1 as MNHNS and CDR2 as SASEGT. The ends were cut back, 8 bases at V and 3 bases at J, with 4 bases in the middle. This CDR3 reads CASEEETQYF. In DNA, the CDR3 is TGTGCCAGCGAAGAAGAGACCCAGTACTTC.

This clone was detected once. The V call is TRBV9, the J call TRBJ2-1; D gene uncertain. This CDR3 has 16 residues. The V gene lost 1 base and the J gene lost 9 bases, with 20 bases spanning the gap. Germline V gene data show CDR1 as SGDLS and CDR2 as YYNGEE. Here the CDR3 DNA reads TGTGCCAGCAGCGTATCCCCGTGGCCCCCGGAGAGTGAGCAGTTCTTC. Translated, it gives CASSVSPWPPESEQFF.

The CDR3 protein is CASMGQRGVRETQYF. Written as DNA, the CDR3 is TGTGCCAGCATGGGACAGCGAGGGGTACGGGAGACCCAGTACTTC. The V call is TRBV6-5, the J call TRBJ2-5, with 7 positions matching TRBD1. V dropped 7 bases and J dropped 5; count of bases not matched to a gene: 13. This CDR3 region has 15 residues. Germline V gene lookup returns CDR1 MNHEY and CDR2 SVGAGI.

V usage is TRBV27 and J usage is TRBJ1-2, with D perhaps matching TRBD1 (6 bases). This CDR3 has 14 amino acids. V lost 6 bases and J lost 4, with 15 bases in between. From germline, CDR1 is MNHEY and CDR2 SMNVEV (reference sequence). The CDR3 nucleotides are TGTGCCAGCAGCCCAGAAGGGGGAAGCTATGGCTACACCTTC. It codes for CASSPEGGSYGYTF.

The V call is TRBV11-2, the J call TRBJ2-1; D unresolved. Germline-derived CDR1 and CDR2 are SGHAT and FQNNGV. The CDR3 has 14 amino acids. Trimming stripped 1 base from V and 2 bases from J, with 6 bases between. The CDR3 DNA reads as TGTGCCAGCAGCTTAGCCTCCACCTACAATGAGCAGTTCTTC. Protein product: CASSLASTYNEQFF. The full variable domain, with the rest looked up from reference TRBV11-2 and TRBJ2-1, is EAGVAQSPRYKIIEKRQSVAFWCNPISGHATLYWYQQILGQGPKLLIQFQNNGVVDDSQLPKDRFSAERLKGVDSTLKIQPAKLEDSAVYLCASSLASTYNEQFFGPGTRLTVL.

The chain recombines TRBV13 with TRBJ2-7; TRBD2 matches at 9 bases. The germline CDR1 and CDR2 sequences are PRHDT and FYEKMQ (reference sequence). V dropped 5 bases and J dropped 3; count of bases not matched to a gene: 11. The CDR3 covers 16 residues. As DNA, the CDR3 is TGTGCCAGCAGCCCCCGTCCAGCGGGAGGTGGCTACGAGCAGTACTTC. Protein sequence: CASSPRPAGGGYEQYF.

This sequence joins TRBV9 and TRBJ2-3; 9 nucleotides agree with TRBD2. Germline CDR1 SGDLS, CDR2 YYNGEE. This CDR3 has 16 residues. After removal of 2 bases from V and 5 bases from J, the junction contained 9 bases not matched to a gene. The CDR3 sequence: CASSVTFAGGKDTQYF. CDR3 in DNA: TGTGCCAGCAGCGTGACATTCGCGGGAGGGAAAGATACGCAGTATTTT.

V is TRBV7-2 and J is TRBJ1-1; possible D gene TRBD1, 6 bases. CDR3 length: 14 residues. Germline V gene sequence: CDR1 SGHTA, CDR2 FQGNSA. Trimming shortened V by 1 base and J by 3 bases, and 9 bases separated the two germline ends. CDR3 sequence (DNA): TGTGCCAGCAGCTTAGTACAGGGACACACTGAAGCTTTCTTT. This gives the protein CASSLVQGHTEAFF.

The chain has TRBV19 and TRBJ2-1, with unresolved D. This CDR3 region has 18 residues. Trimming shortened V by 1 base and J by 4 bases, and 20 bases separated the two germline ends. Germline assignment: CDR1 LNHDA and CDR2 SQIVND (reference sequence). The DNA for the CDR3 is TGTGCCAGTAGTATAGGATTCTTCGGACCCTTAATATACAATGAGCAGTTCTTC. Amino acids: CASSIGFFGPLIYNEQFF.